The entry that follows covers one T cell receptor beta chain sequence. What it recognizes is unknown. The CDR3 runs to 14 residues. The V end was cut by 0 bases, the J end by 4 bases, with 8 bases between. Germline-derived CDR1 and CDR2 are LGHNA and YNFKEQ. The library protocol tagged individual cDNA molecules with unique molecular identifiers. One entry per CDR3 protein, called by TCRdb with MiXCR from the 5' RACE reads. Of some 96,000 distinct CDR3 sequences detected, over 10% appear once; the ten largest clones hold 2% to 2.5%. The data were taken from a study of early T cells in non-severe SARS-CoV-2 infection. About the research overall: Investigators sequenced bulk RNA drawn from unsorted whole blood, and chains remained unpaired.

Whole-study results and caveats: Matches to VDJdb favored anti-spike CD8 responses and missed private and CD4 specificities.

The receptor was derived from an adult who was a healthcare worker with PCR-confirmed SARS-CoV-2 infection or an uninfected control (not recorded which). The sequencing sample was made of whole blood. The chain couples TRBV4-2 to TRBJ2-3; D is undetermined. The CDR3 loop is CASSQDATSDTQYF. The CDR3 DNA follows: TGTGCCAGCAGCCAAGACGCCACCTCAGATACGCAGTATTTT.